The source of this TCR beta chain is a study of cytomegalovirus exposure and HLA in healthy donors. The CDR3 spans 14 residues. The germline V gene encodes CDR1 LNHNV and CDR2 YYDKDF (reference sequence). V was trimmed by 0 bases and J by 2 bases, leaving 7 bases between them. PCR involved 60 Vbeta and 13 Jbeta primers. The protocol was immunoSEQ multiplex PCR, while the TCRdb copy is restricted to in-frame clones and leaves out a portion. The sample has 200,000 to 250,000 clones; the top ten hold over 0.75%. V is TRBV15 and J is TRBJ2-5; possibly TRBD1 for D (6 bases). This clonotype was sampled from a woman under 40 in good health and CMV-seropositive. What was sequenced was PBMCs. CDR3 in amino acids: CATSRDRGQETQYF. In DNA form, the CDR3 reads TGTGCCACCAGCAGAGACAGGGGACAAGAGACCCAGTACTTC.